This T cell receptor beta chain was recovered during a study of blood T cell repertoires in COVID-19. Study background: Acute and convalescent COVID-19 samples came from the United States, Italy and Spain. From T cells, B-cell-depleted T cells, or PBMCs came the material, which was cDNA or gDNA.

The protocol was immunoSEQ multiplex PCR, while the TCRdb copy is restricted to in-frame clones and leaves out a portion. This sample has 90,000 to 120,000 clones; about nine tenths occur once, and the top ten carry 1% to 1.5%. The CDR3 totals 15 residues. V dropped 0 bases and J dropped 4 bases, with 10 bases sitting between them. Germline values: CDR1 LGHNA, CDR2 YSLEER. This clone has only a few counts. This TCR came from a woman younger than 45 with acute or convalescent COVID-19. This chain connects TRBV4-3 to TRBJ2-1, with D unclear. The material sequenced was peripheral blood. CDR3 in amino acids: CASSQDRSAYNEQFF. The CDR3 region has the DNA TGCGCCAGCAGCCAAGACAGGTCGGCATACAATGAGCAGTTCTTC.